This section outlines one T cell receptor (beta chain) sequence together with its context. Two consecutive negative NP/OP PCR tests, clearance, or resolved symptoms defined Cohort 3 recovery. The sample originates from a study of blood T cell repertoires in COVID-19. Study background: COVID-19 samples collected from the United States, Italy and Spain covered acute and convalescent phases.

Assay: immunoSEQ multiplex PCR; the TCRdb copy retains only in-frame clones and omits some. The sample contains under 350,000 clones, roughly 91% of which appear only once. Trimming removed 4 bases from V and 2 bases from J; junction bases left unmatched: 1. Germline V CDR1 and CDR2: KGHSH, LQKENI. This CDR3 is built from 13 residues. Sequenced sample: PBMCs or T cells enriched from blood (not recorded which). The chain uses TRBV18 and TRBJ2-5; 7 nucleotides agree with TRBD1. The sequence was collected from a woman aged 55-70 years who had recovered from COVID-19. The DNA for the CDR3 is TGTGCCAGCTCACAGGGACAGCAAGAGACCCAGTACTTC. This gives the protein CASSQGQQETQYF.